This paragraph reports one T cell receptor (beta chain). The CDR3 covers 17 residues. Germline V gene lookup returns CDR1 KGHSH and CDR2 LQKENI. The V end lost 3 bases, the J end lost 7 bases, and 24 bases lay between the germline ends. Assay: immunoSEQ multiplex PCR; the TCRdb copy retains only in-frame clones and omits some. Counted here are roughly 120,000 clones, around 84% occurring once; the ten biggest clones make up around 8.5%. This sample stems from a study of blood T cell repertoires in COVID-19. Across the study: T cells, B-cell-depleted T cells, or PBMCs supplied cDNA or gDNA.

The V call is TRBV18, the J call TRBJ2-5, with a weak D call TRBD2 (6 bases). The sequenced material came from peripheral blood. The receptor's source is a woman aged 35 to 49 with acute or convalescent COVID-19. CDR3 in amino acids: CASSPTGDPSLGGTQYF. The DNA for the CDR3 is TGTGCCAGCTCACCTACCGGGGACCCAAGTCTGGGGGGGACCCAGTACTTC. The full variable domain, its missing parts supplied by reference TRBV18 and TRBJ2-5, is NAGVMQNPRHLVRRRGQEARLRCSPMKGHSHVYWYRQLPEEGLKFMVYLQKENIIDESGMPKERFSAEFPKEGPSILRIQQVVRGDSAAYFCASSPTGDPSLGGTQYFGPGTRLLVL.